The clone carrying this T cell receptor (beta chain) was detected many times. No antigen is known for it. Via MiXCR, TCRdb re-called the multiplex PCR reads, giving one row per CDR3 protein. This sample has around 130,000 distinct CDR3 sequences, with around 20% found just once. These data belong to a study of breast tumors, draining lymph nodes, adjacent tissues. Samples came from axillary lymph nodes draining the breast cancer. In germline, CDR1 is DFQATT, CDR2 SNEGSKA (reference sequence). The length of the CDR3 is 15 residues. The germline V and J ends were trimmed by 3 bases and 2 bases, with 14 bases remaining between them. Study-wide results and limits: Data fit most tumor T cells coming from lymph node, expanding in tumor.

The chain has TRBV20-1 and TRBJ2-1, with D possibly TRBD2 on 5 matching bases. Sequenced: axillary lymph node tissue. The receptor comes from a female donor with breast cancer. Some clones in this sample may be carry-over from other donors' samples. DNA of the CDR3: TGCAGTGCTAGGTCCCGGGGTAGCGCCTACAATGAGCAGTTCTTC. It specifies CSARSRGSAYNEQFF.